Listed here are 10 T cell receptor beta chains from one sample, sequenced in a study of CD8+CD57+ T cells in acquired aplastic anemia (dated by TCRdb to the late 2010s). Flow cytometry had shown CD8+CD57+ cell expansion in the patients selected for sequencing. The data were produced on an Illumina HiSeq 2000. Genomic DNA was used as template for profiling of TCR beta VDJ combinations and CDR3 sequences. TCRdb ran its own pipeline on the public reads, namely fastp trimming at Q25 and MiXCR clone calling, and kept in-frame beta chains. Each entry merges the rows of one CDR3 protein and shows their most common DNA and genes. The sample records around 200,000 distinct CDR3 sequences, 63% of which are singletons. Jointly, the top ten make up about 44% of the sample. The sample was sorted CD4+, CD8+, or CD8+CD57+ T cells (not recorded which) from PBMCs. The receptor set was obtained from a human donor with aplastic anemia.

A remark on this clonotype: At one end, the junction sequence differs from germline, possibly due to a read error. As DNA, the CDR3 is TGTGCCAACAGTACCCGAGGGACTGAAGCTTTCTTT. It encodes CANSTRGTEAFF. The J gene is TRBJ1-1, the V gene TRBV6-4; D is ambiguous. The CDR3 is 12 amino acids. Germline V gene sequence: CDR1 MRHNA, CDR2 SNTAGT.

CDR3 residues: CSVLGADRADTQYF. DNA for the CDR3: TGCAGCGTCCTCGGAGCGGACAGGGCAGATACGCAGTATTTT. The rearrangement uses TRBV29-1 and TRBJ2-3, with 8 nucleotides matching TRBD1. Germline CDR1 reads SQVTM; CDR2 reads ANQGSEA. The CDR3 length is 14 residues. V lost 6 bases and J lost 4; bases outside the gene matches: 9.

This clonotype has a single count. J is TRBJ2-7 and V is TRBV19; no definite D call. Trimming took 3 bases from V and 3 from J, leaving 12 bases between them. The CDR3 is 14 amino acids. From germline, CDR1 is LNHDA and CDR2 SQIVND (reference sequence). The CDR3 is CASSIGPDRYEQYF. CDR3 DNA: TGTGCCAGTAGTATTGGTCCAGACCGCTACGAGCAGTACTTC. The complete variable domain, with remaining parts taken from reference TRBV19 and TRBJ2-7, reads DGGITQSPKYLFRKEGQNVTLSCEQNLNHDAMYWYRQDPGQGLRLIYYSQIVNDFQKGDIAEGYSVSREKKESFPLTVTSAQKNPTAFYLCASSIGPDRYEQYFGPGTRLTVT.

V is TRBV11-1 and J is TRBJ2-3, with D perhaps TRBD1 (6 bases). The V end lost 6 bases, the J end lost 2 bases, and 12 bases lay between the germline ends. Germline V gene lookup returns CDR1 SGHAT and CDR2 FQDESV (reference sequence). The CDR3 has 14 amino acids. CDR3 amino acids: CASSRRQATDTQYF. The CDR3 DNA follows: TGTGCCAGCAGTCGCAGACAGGCCACAGATACGCAGTATTTT. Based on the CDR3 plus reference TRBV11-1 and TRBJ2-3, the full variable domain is EAEVAQSPRYKITEKSQAVAFWCDPISGHATLYWYRQILGQGPELLVQFQDESVVDDSQLPKDRFSAERLKGVDSTLKIQPAELGDSAMYLCASSRRQATDTQYFGPGTRLTVL.

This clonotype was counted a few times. The CDR3 protein is CATSDRGQGVAEAFF. The DNA for the CDR3 is TGTGCCACCAGCGACCGGGGACAGGGGGTCGCTGAAGCTTTCTTT. The chain recombines TRBV15 with TRBJ1-1, with 11 bases identical to TRBD1. Per the germline V gene, CDR1 is LNHNV and CDR2 is YYDKDF (reference sequence). Trimming removed 5 bases from V and 6 bases from J; junction bases left unmatched: 8. This CDR3 is 15 amino acids long.

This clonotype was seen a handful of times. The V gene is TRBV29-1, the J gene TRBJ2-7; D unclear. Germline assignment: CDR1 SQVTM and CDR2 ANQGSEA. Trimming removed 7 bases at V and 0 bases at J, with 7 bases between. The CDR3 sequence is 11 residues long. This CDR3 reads CSAAGSYEQYF. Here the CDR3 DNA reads TGCAGCGCCGCCGGCTCCTACGAGCAGTACTTC.

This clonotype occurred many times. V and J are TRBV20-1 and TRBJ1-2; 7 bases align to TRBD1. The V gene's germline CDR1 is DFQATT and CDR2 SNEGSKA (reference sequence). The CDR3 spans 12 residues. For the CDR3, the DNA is TGCAGAGCGTTCAGGGGGAGGAAAGGCTACACCTTC. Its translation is CRAFRGRKGYTF.

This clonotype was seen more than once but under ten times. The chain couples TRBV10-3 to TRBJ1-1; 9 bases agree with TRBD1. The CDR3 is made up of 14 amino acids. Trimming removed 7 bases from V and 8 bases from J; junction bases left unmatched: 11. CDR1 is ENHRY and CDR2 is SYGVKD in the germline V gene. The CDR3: CAITRTGAYGEAFF. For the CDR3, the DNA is TGTGCCATCACCAGGACAGGGGCTTACGGAGAAGCTTTCTTT.

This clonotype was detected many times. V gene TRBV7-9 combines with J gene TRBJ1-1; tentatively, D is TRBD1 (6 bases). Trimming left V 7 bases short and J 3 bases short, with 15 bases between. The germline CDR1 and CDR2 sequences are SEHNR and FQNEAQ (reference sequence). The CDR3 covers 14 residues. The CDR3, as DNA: TGTGCCAGCACCTCGACCAGGGGCGACACTGAAGCTTTCTTT. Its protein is CASTSTRGDTEAFF. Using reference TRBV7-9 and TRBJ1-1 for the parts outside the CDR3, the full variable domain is DTGVSQNPRHKITKRGQNVTFRCDPISEHNRLYWYRQTLGQGPEFLTYFQNEAQLEKSRLLSDRFSAERPKGSFSTLEIQRTEQGDSAMYLCASTSTRGDTEAFFGQGTRLTVV.

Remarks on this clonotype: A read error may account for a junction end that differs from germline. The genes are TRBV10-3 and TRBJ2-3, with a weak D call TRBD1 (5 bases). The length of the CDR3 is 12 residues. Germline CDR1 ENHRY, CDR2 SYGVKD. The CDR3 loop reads CASSDRTNTQYF. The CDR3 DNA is TGTGCCAGCAGTGACAGAACCAATACGCAGTATTTT.